This TCR beta chain was captured by sequencing in a study of cytomegalovirus exposure and HLA in healthy donors. General study results and limits: Cytomegalovirus association was assigned to about 150 TCR beta chains.

This table comes from immunoSEQ multiplex PCR, and its TCRdb copy is limited to in-frame clones, with some not included. This sample carries 150,000 to 200,000 clones, roughly 89% of them seen once, and the ten largest clones take roughly 1.5%. The donors formed part of the roughly 120-subject validation cohort, distinct from the 666-subject first cohort. The length of the CDR3 is 18 residues. The V gene end was trimmed by 2 bases and the J gene end by 4 bases; junction bases not matched to a gene: 16. Germline V gene sequence: CDR1 GTSNPN, CDR2 SVGIG (reference sequence). About this clone itself: What it recognizes is unknown.

Source material: PBMCs. The source of this sequence is a woman younger than 45 in good health and CMV-seronegative. The chain carries TRBV30 and TRBJ1-5, with TRBD1 matching over 8 bases. For the CDR3, the DNA is TGTGCCTGGAGTAGGTACCGGGGTGTAAGACAGGGGAATCAGCCCCAGCATTTT. This translates into CAWSRYRGVRQGNQPQHF.